This T cell receptor beta chain originates from a study of blood T cells in healthy people across ages. Study-wide points: TCR beta diversity correlated strongly with naive T cell percentage. Unsorted PBMCs prevented conclusive naive versus antigen-experienced comparison.

Points on this clonotype: What it binds is not known.

With a J-beta primer mix and a sample-barcoded 5' primer, a second PCR ran 7 to 11 cycles. TCRdb analysed the 5' RACE reads with MiXCR anew, one entry per CDR3 protein. This table holds roughly 1,300,000 distinct CDR3 sequences, around 59% found once. Germline V gene data show CDR1 as SGHVS and CDR2 as FQNEAQ. The CDR3 has 13 amino acids. Trimming shortened V by 5 bases and J by 14 bases, and 19 bases separated the two germline ends. Sequencing was carried out using blood. This receptor was taken from a man aged 18 to 29 in good health. The genes are TRBV7-8 and TRBJ2-1; weak D call: TRBD2 (6 bases). In nucleotides, the CDR3 is TGTGCCAGCAGCCCCCGTGTGGGGAGGCTAAAGTTCTTC. Protein product: CASSPRVGRLKFF.